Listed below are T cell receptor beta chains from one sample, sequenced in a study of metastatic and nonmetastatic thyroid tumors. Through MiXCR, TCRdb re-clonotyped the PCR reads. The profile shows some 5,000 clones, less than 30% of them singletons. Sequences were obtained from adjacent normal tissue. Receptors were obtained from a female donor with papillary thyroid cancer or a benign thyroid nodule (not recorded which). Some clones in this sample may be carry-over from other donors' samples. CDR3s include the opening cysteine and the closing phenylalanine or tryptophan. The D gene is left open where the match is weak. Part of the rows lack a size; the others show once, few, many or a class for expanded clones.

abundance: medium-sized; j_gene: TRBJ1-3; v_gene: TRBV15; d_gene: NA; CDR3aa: CATSRTERSGNTIYF; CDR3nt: TGTGCCACCAGCAGGACAGAACGCTCTGGAAACACCATATATTTT
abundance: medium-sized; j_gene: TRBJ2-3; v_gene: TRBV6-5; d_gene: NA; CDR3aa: CASSYSGSTDTQYF; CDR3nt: TGTGCCAGCAGTTACAGCGGGAGCACAGATACGCAGTATTTT
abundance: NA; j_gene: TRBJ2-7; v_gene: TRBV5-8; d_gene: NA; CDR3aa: CASSIRRGSGEQYF; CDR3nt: TGTGCCAGCAGCATAAGGAGGGGGTCTGGGGAGCAGTACTTC
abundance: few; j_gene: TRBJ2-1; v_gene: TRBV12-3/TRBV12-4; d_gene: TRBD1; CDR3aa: CASTPGTGSGEQFF; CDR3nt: TGTGCCAGCACCCCCGGGACAGGGTCGGGTGAGCAGTTCTTC
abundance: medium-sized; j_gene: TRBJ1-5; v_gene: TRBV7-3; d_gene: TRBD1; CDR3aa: CASSLITGGIYSNQPQHF; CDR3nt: TGTGCCAGCAGCTTAATCACAGGGGGCATTTATAGCAATCAGCCCCAGCATTTT
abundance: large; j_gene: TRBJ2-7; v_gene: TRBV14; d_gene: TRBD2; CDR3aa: CASSFGGSSYEQYF; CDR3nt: TGTGCCAGCAGCTTCGGGGGGTCATCCTACGAGCAGTACTTC
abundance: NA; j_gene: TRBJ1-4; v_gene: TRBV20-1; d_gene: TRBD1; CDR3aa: CSAGPRQGGEKLFF; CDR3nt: TGCAGTGCTGGACCAAGACAGGGCGGTGAAAAACTGTTTTTT
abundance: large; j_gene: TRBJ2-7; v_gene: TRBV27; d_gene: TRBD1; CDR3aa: CASRWTGGYEQYF; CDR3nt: TGTGCCAGCAGATGGACAGGGGGCTACGAGCAGTACTTC
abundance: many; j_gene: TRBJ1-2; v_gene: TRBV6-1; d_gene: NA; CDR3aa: CASVGVDKYGYTF; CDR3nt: TGTGCCAGCGTAGGGGTCGACAAGTATGGCTACACCTTC
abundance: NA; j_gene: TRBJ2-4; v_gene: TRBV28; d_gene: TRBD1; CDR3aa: CASSQPDRVDIQYF; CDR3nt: TGTGCCAGCAGTCAGCCAGACAGGGTCGACATTCAGTACTTC
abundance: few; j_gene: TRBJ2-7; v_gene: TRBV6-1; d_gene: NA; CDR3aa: CAGSRPGTSSSEQYF; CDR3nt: TGTGCCGGCAGTCGCCCCGGGACCAGTTCTAGCGAGCAGTACTTC